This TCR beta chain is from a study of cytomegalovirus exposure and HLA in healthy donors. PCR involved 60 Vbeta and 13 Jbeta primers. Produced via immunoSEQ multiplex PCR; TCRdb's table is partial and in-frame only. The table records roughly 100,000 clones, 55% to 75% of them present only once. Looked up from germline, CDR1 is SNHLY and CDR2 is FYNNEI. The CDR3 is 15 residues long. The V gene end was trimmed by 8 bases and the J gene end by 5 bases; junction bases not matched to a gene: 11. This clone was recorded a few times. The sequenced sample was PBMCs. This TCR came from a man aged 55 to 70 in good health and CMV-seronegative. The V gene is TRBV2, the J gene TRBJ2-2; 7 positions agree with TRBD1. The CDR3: CASRKDRTPTGELFF. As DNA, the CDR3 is TGTGCCAGCCGGAAGGACAGGACCCCAACCGGGGAGCTGTTTTTT.